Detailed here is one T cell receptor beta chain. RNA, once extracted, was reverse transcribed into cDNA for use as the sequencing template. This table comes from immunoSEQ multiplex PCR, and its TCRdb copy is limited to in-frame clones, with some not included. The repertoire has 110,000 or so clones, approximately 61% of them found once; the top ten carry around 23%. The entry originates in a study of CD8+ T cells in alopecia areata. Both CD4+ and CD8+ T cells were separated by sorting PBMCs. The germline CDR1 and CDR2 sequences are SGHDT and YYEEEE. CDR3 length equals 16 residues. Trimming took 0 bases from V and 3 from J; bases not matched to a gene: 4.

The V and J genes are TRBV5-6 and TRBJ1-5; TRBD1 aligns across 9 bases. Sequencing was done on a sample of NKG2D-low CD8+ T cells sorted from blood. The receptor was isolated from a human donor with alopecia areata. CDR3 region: CASSLAGDRVNQPQHF. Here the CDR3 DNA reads TGTGCCAGCAGCTTGGCGGGGGACAGGGTCAATCAGCCCCAGCATTTT. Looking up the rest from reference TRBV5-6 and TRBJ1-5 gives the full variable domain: DAGVTQSPTHLIKTRGQQVTLRCSPKSGHDTVSWYQQALGQGPQFIFQYYEEEERQRGNFPDRFSGHQFPNYSSELNVNALLLGDSALYLCASSLAGDRVNQPQHFGDGTRLSIL.